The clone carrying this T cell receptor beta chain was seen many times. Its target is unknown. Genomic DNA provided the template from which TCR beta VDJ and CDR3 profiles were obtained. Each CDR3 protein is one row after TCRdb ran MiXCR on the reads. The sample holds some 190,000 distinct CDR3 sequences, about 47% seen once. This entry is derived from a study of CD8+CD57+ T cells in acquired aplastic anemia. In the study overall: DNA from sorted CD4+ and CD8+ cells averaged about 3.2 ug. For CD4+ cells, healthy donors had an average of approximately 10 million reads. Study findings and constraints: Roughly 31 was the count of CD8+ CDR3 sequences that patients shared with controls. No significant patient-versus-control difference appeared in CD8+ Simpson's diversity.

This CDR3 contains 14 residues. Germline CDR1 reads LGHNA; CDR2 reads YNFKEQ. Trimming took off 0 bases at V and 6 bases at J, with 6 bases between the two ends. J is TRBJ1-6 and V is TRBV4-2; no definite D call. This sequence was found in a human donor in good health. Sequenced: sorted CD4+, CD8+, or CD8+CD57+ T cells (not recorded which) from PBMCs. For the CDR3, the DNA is TGTGCCAGCAGCCAAGATAACAGTAATTCACCCCTCCACTTT. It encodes CASSQDNSNSPLHF.